This record concerns one T cell receptor (beta chain) sequence. Its antigen is not known. Absence of ophthalmopathy progression within 18 months defined stable Graves' hyperthyroidism. Each diagnosis was grounded in clinical symptoms, serum thyroxine and TRAb, thyroid ultrasound, and orbital computed tomography. Germline V gene lookup returns CDR1 WSHSY and CDR2 SAAADI. V dropped 6 bases and J dropped 1; count of bases not matched to a gene: 15. The CDR3 has 18 amino acids. TCR beta CDR3 regions were amplified from RNA. TCR CDR3 underwent first-round RT-PCR with the HTBI primer set. Each CDR3 protein is one row after TCRdb ran MiXCR on the multiplex PCR reads. There are roughly 570,000 distinct CDR3 sequences in the sample; approximately 14% occur only once, and about 7% lies in the top ten. This sample is drawn from a study of T cells in Graves' hyperthyroidism and ophthalmopathy. Overall study findings and caveats: By a 13 V-J model, ophthalmopathy was set apart from stable hyperthyroidism.

The chain is built from TRBV10-2 and TRBJ2-5; 9 bases line up with TRBD2. The sequence was collected from a woman between 25 and 40 years old with Graves' hyperthyroidism. The specimen sequenced was blood. The CDR3 loop is CASRLGTSRRHTQETQYF. The CDR3 region has the DNA TGCGCCAGCAGACTTGGGACTAGCAGACGACACACCCAAGAGACCCAGTACTTC.